Detailed here is one T cell receptor beta chain. In this sample, this clonotype turned up many times. The clone's antigen remains unknown. No base-level quality is on record; no much larger clone is a single base apart. Graves' hyperthyroidism was defined as stable when no progression to ophthalmopathy occurred over 18 months of follow-up. Hyperthyroidism patients were newly diagnosed, had a disease duration of under 2 months, and were aged 18 to 65 years. Patients with uncontrolled infections, other autoimmune diseases, pregnancy or lactation were excluded. Clinical symptoms, serum thyroxine and TRAb, thyroid ultrasound, and orbital computed tomography formed the basis for the diagnoses. Ficoll-Paque density gradient centrifugation was used to isolate PBMCs from about 9.4 ml of fresh peripheral blood. Total RNA was extracted with Trizol reagent, and quality was checked on an Agilent 2100 Bioanalyzer.

The data were taken from a study of T cells in Graves' hyperthyroidism and ophthalmopathy (dated by TCRdb to between 2019 and 2020). Some background on the complete study: Peripheral blood samples were taken at initial diagnosis, before any treatment was given. The approximately 98 discovery patients were randomly divided into training and test sets at a 7:3 ratio. After sampling, hyperthyroidism patients received methimazole starting at 30 mg daily, and ophthalmopathy patients received high-dose intravenous methylprednisolone. The study also compared thyroid tissue and blood T-cell repertoires from more than five Graves' hyperthyroidism patients. To identify distinguishing TCR V-J signatures, a discovery cohort of 90 to 100 patients was used, comprising 43 with Graves' ophthalmopathy and under 60 with stable Graves' hyperthyroidism. Whether ophthalmopathy could be predicted prospectively was tested in an independent validation cohort made up of about 20 hyperthyroidism patients plus 17 patients who later progressed to ophthalmopathy. The paper describes TCR Vbeta CDR3 sequencing of about 140 peripheral blood samples, made up of some 42 ophthalmopathy patients, roughly 75 hyperthyroidism patients and roughly 17 progressor patients. The study at large found these results: No statistical method was used to set the sample size in advance, and investigators knew the group allocation. A 13 V-J signature model separated ophthalmopathy from stable hyperthyroidism, with about 90% sensitivity and around 84% specificity in cross-validation and 80%/75% in testing. During validation, the model predicted progression to ophthalmopathy a median of roughly 7.1 months ahead of onset, with roughly 65% sensitivity and about 72% specificity. Blood samples also contained most of the expanded thyroid clonotypes (frequency above 0.001), which suggests that blood repertoires may reflect thyroid immune responses.

The TCR beta CDR3 regions were amplified from the RNA transcripts. The first round of RT-PCR for the TCR CDR3 was performed with the HTBI primer set and the Qiagen OneStep RT-PCR kit. Libraries were constructed in a second round of multiplex PCR, after which size selection and purification were performed. Libraries were sequenced paired-end with 100 bp reads on an Illumina HiSeq2000. The authors processed their data as follows. Raw data were processed with SOAPnuke, discarding reads with adapters, uncalled bases, mean Phred below 15, or no exact constant-primer or identifier match. High-quality paired reads were merged using COPE v1.2.5, and each unique nucleotide sequence was defined as a clonotype. MiTCR v1.1 was used to align clonotypes to the IMGT TRBV, TRBD and TRBJ reference segments. Analysis was restricted to V-J combinations with a frequency above 0.0001, which covered just over 98% of repertoires. A TCS score was defined as the ratio of F50 (clonal expansion) to E x V (chaos), with BLOSUM62-based TCRdist applied between CDR3 peptides within each V-J. Welch's t-statistics and random forest reduced just over 500 V-J features to 13, which were used in a naive Bayes classifier (R e1071). TCRdb reprocessing: public reads trimmed at Q25 with fastp, clones called with MiXCR, in-frame beta chains kept. Rows are combined by CDR3 protein, so each entry shows the most common genes and DNA. The V and J calls reflect TCRdb's pipeline rather than the authors' work. This sample has 400,000 to 500,000 distinct CDR3 sequences in its table, and roughly an eighth of those were observed once. The ten largest clones take up around 5.3% of the sample.

Reading from cysteine to phenylalanine, the CDR3 counts 16 amino acids. Only CDR3 DNA remains: 48 bases, in frame from the first base. V loses 4 bases of germline sequence and J loses 4 bases, and the interval between the two ends is 19 bases. Based on the germline V gene, the CDR1 and CDR2 sequences are KGHSH and LQKENI. The V and J genes are TRBV18 and TRBJ1-1; a tentative D match to TRBD1 spans 5 bases. This clonotype was sampled from a woman aged 18 to 35 with Graves' hyperthyroidism. The sample taken for sequencing was blood. The CDR3 region reads CASSQSRGGFGTEAFF. The DNA reads as follows: TGTGCCAGCTCACAATCAAGGGGCGGGTTTGGCACTGAAGCTTTCTTT.